The 18 T cell receptor beta chains below come from one sample, sequenced in a study of T cells after yellow fever vaccination. One entry per CDR3 protein results from TCRdb running MiXCR on the 5' RACE reads. The sample consists of some 300,000 distinct CDR3 sequences, about 7.8% of them appearing once. The sample here was PBMCs, taken around 45 days after the first yellow fever vaccination. The receptor source for this set is a man younger than 30 who received the YFV17D yellow fever vaccine.

This clonotype was counted at least ten times. The V call is TRBV15, the J call TRBJ1-2; weak D call: TRBD1 (5 bases). The CDR3 is 15 amino acids. Trimming stripped 0 bases from V and 7 bases from J, with 15 bases between. Per the germline V gene, CDR1 is LNHNV and CDR2 is YYDKDF (reference sequence). This chain's CDR3 is CATSRDLTGWSGYTF. The CDR3 region has the DNA TGTGCCACCAGCAGAGATTTAACAGGATGGAGTGGCTACACCTTC.

This clonotype occurred a few times. V and J are TRBV20-1 and TRBJ2-5; TRBD2 agrees at 10 bases. The CDR3 runs to 15 residues. The germline gives CDR1 DFQATT, CDR2 SNEGSKA (reference sequence). V shed 3 bases and J 1 base; nucleotides not matched to a gene: 5. The chain's CDR3 is CSASPRLAGQETQYF. The CDR3 DNA sequence: TGCAGTGCTAGTCCCCGACTAGCGGGCCAAGAGACCCAGTACTTC.

The chain combines TRBV29-1 with TRBJ2-2; TRBD1 aligns across 9 bases. Germline CDR1 reads SQVTM; CDR2 reads ANQGSEA. The CDR3 covers 15 residues. The J segment lost 7 bases and the V segment lost 3 bases, leaving 9 bases of the junction unmatched. The CDR3 DNA follows: TGCAGCGTTGATGCCGGGACAGGGATTTTCGGGGAGCTGTTTTTT. Its protein is CSVDAGTGIFGELFF.

The chain links TRBV18 to TRBJ2-2; 7 nucleotides agree with TRBD1. Trimming cost V 0 bases and J 2 bases; bases outside gene matches: 6. CDR3 length: 17 amino acids. Germline assignment: CDR1 KGHSH and CDR2 LQKENI. In nucleotides, the CDR3 is TGTGCCAGCTCACCACCTCCGAGAGGGGGCAACACCGGGGAGCTGTTTTTT. Translated, it gives CASSPPPRGGNTGELFF.

This clonotype was recorded at least ten times. The chain recombines TRBV4-1 with TRBJ1-6, with TRBD1 matching 10 bases. Germline V gene lookup returns CDR1 MGHRA and CDR2 YSYEKL. V trimming: 4 bases; J trimming: 10 bases; junction bases outside the gene matches: 13. CDR3 size: 17 residues. The chain's CDR3 is CASSPAPGQGYPSPLHF. The CDR3 bases are TGCGCCAGCAGCCCAGCCCCGGGACAGGGGTATCCGTCACCCCTCCACTTT.

The chain is built from TRBV4-1 and TRBJ1-1; possible D gene TRBD1, 6 bases. The CDR3 consists of 13 residues. Germline loops: CDR1 MGHRA, CDR2 YSYEKL. Trimming took off 2 bases at V and 6 bases at J, with 10 bases between the two ends. CDR3 amino acids: CASSQNREPEAFF. The CDR3 DNA reads TGCGCCAGCAGCCAAAACAGGGAACCTGAAGCTTTCTTT.

Only a few counts were recorded for this clonotype. The chain has TRBV30 and TRBJ2-2; D not certain. CDR1 is GTSNPN and CDR2 is SVGIG in the germline V gene (reference sequence). V dropped 1 base and J dropped 6 bases, with 6 bases sitting between them. The CDR3 spans 12 residues. The CDR3 DNA follows: TGTGCCTGGAGTGCATGGGCCGGGGAGCTGTTTTTT. Protein product: CAWSAWAGELFF.

The chain's CDR3 is CASSFGSQEQPQHF. In DNA form, the CDR3 reads TGTGCCAGCAGTTTCGGCAGCCAGGAACAGCCCCAGCATTTT. This chain joins TRBV12-3 or TRBV12-4 and TRBJ1-5, with unresolved D. The V and J ends lost 3 bases and 7 bases respectively, with 13 bases between them. CDR3 length: 14 amino acids.

The rearrangement links TRBV11-2 to TRBJ2-1, with D tentatively TRBD1 (6 bases). The ends were cut back, 3 bases at V and 6 bases at J, with 15 bases in the middle. This CDR3 has 15 residues. CDR1 is SGHAT and CDR2 is FQNNGV in the germline V gene. The CDR3 DNA follows: TGTGCCAGCAGCTTTTCAGGGGCGAATCTCAATGAGCAGTTCTTC. Translating it yields CASSFSGANLNEQFF.

The chain uses TRBV4-2 and TRBJ1-1; 10 bases agree with TRBD1. The CDR3 runs 16 residues. V dropped 4 bases and J dropped 7; count of bases not matched to a gene: 12. CDR1 and CDR2 from the germline V gene are LGHNA and YNFKEQ. The DNA of the CDR3 is TGTGCCAGCAGCCTCCGAGCCGGGGACAGGGGTGTTGAAGCTTTCTTT. This sequence encodes CASSLRAGDRGVEAFF.

This clonotype was seen ten or more times. The rearrangement links TRBV12-3 or TRBV12-4 to TRBJ1-1; 8 bases line up with TRBD1. With 0 bases clipped from V and 5 bases from J, the junction kept 11 bases outside the gene matches. CDR3 length: 17 amino acids. The CDR3 loop is CASSLARWTRQGTEAFF. The CDR3 region has the DNA TGTGCCAGCAGTTTAGCGCGGTGGACCCGACAGGGGACTGAAGCTTTCTTT.

The chain employs TRBV7-8 and TRBJ2-5; 9 nucleotides line up with TRBD1. Unmatched junction bases numbered 12, after V lost 4 bases and J lost 6 bases. Germline assignment: CDR1 SGHVS and CDR2 FQNEAQ. The CDR3 covers 16 residues. The CDR3 region is CASSSLQGALLKTQYF. DNA of the CDR3: TGTGCCAGCAGCTCCCTACAGGGGGCTTTACTAAAGACCCAGTACTTC.

This clonotype has a handful of counts. This rearrangement joins TRBV6-2 or TRBV6-3 to TRBJ2-2; perhaps TRBD1 as D (5 bases). The CDR3 runs to 14 residues. Between the trimmed V and J ends, which lost 7 bases and 2 bases, there was a span of 11 bases. The germline gives CDR1 MNHEY, CDR2 SVGEGT. The CDR3 protein is CASKVQGNTGELFF. The CDR3 DNA is TGTGCCAGCAAAGTCCAGGGCAACACCGGGGAGCTGTTTTTT.

Remarks on this clonotype: A much larger clone is a single base away; this may be a read error. The chain has TRBV3-1 and TRBJ2-5, with 9 bases identical to TRBD2. With 2 bases clipped from V and 2 bases from J, the junction kept 6 bases outside the gene matches. CDR1 is LGHDT, CDR2 YNNKEL, per germline (reference sequence). CDR3 length: 16 amino acids. The CDR3 DNA sequence: TGTGCCAGCAGCCAAATAGCGGGGGACATTCAAGAGACCCAGTACTTC. Translating gives CASSQIAGDIQETQYF.

This clonotype was picked up a small number of times. This chain connects TRBV27 to TRBJ2-5; D unresolved. Per the germline V gene, CDR1 is MNHEY and CDR2 is SMNVEV (reference sequence). The CDR3 is made up of 12 amino acids. V gave up 5 bases and J gave up 3 bases, with 7 bases separating them. Here the CDR3 reads CASSPAKETQYF. The DNA of the CDR3 is TGTGCCAGCAGTCCCGCGAAAGAGACCCAGTACTTC.

This clonotype was seen only a few times. The J gene is TRBJ2-1, the V gene TRBV29-1, with D maybe TRBD2 (6 bases). Trimming cost V 6 bases and J 8 bases, with 17 bases left between them. This CDR3 is built from 13 residues. Germline V gene lookup returns CDR1 SQVTM and CDR2 ANQGSEA. The CDR3 sequence: CSVYATSIYEQFF. The CDR3 DNA follows: TGCAGCGTCTATGCGACTAGTATTTATGAGCAGTTCTTC.

The chain couples TRBV7-9 to TRBJ2-3; a weak D match, TRBD2 (5 bases). CDR3 length equals 12 residues. Germline V CDR1 and CDR2: SEHNR, FQNEAQ (reference sequence). CDR3 protein: CGSRGTTDTQYF. Here the CDR3 DNA reads TGTGGGTCCCGGGGAACCACAGATACGCAGTATTTT.

This clonotype was counted a few times. The rearrangement joins TRBV20-1 to TRBJ2-3; D may correspond to TRBD1 or TRBD2 (5 bases each). Germline CDR1 and CDR2: DFQATT and SNEGSKA (reference sequence). The CDR3 is 16 residues long. V was cut by 5 bases and J by 7 bases, with 25 bases left in between. As DNA, the CDR3 is TGCAGTGCTCCAAACCTGCTCCGGGACCCACTTCATACGCAGTATTTT. It codes for CSAPNLLRDPLHTQYF.